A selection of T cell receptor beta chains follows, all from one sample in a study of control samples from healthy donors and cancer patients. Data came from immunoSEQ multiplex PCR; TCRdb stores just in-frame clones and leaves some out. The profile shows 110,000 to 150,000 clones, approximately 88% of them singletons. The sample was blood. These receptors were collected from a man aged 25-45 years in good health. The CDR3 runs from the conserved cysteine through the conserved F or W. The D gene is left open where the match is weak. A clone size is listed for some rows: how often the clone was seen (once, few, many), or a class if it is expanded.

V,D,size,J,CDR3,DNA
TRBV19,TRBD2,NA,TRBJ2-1,CASSTLADYNEQFF,TGTGCCAGTAGTACCCTAGCGGACTACAATGAGCAGTTCTTC
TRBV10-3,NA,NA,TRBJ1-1,CAISEAGGLNTEAFF,TGTGCCATCAGTGAGGCTGGGGGATTGAACACTGAAGCTTTCTTT
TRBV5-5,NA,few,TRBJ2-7,CASSLAVSQGRYEQYF,TGTGCCAGCAGCTTGGCCGTCTCACAGGGTCGATACGAGCAGTACTTC
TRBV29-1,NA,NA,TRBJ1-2,CSVEDRGGYTF,TGCAGCGTTGAAGACCGGGGTGGCTACACCTTC
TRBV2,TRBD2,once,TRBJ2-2,CASRGTSGSVNTGELFF,TGTGCCAGCAGGGGGACTAGCGGGAGTGTGAACACCGGGGAGCTGTTTTTT
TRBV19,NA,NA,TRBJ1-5,CASSGVGQGNQPQHF,TGTGCCAGCAGTGGCGTAGGGCAAGGCAATCAGCCCCAGCATTTT
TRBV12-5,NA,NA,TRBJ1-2,CASGLPDGRSHTF,TGTGCTAGTGGTTTGCCCGACGGGAGAAGCCACACCTTC
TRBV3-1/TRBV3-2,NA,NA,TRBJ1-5,CASSLQGGNQPQHF,TGTGCCAGCAGCCTACAGGGCGGCAATCAGCCCCAGCATTTT
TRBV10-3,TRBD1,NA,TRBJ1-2,CAISESWDRPNYGYTF,TGTGCCATCAGTGAGTCGTGGGACAGGCCTAACTATGGCTACACCTTC
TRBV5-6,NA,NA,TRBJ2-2,CASSGQGLGGELFF,TGTGCCAGCAGCGGCCAGGGACTCGGCGGGGAGCTGTTTTTT
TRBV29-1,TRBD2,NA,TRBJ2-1,CSVEDRSELAGGYNEQFF,TGCAGCGTTGAAGATCGGAGCGAACTAGCGGGGGGGTACAATGAGCAGTTCTTC
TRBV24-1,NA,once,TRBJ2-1,CATSDLQGSNEQFF,TGTGCCACCAGTGATTTGCAAGGGTCCAATGAGCAGTTCTTC
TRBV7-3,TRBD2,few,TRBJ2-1,CASTPVSGGPGEQFF,TGTGCCAGCACGCCGGTTAGCGGGGGGCCGGGTGAGCAGTTCTTC
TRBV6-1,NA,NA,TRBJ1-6,CASSEEEGGNSPLHF,TGTGCCAGCAGTGAAGAGGAGGGAGGTAATTCACCCCTCCACTTT
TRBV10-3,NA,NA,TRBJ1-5,CAIRREENQPQHF,TGTGCCATCAGGCGGGAGGAGAATCAGCCCCAGCATTTT
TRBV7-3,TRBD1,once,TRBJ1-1,CANSETGGITEAFF,TGTGCCAACAGTGAGACAGGGGGCATCACTGAAGCTTTCTTT
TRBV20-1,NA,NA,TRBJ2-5,CSASAYTGEETQYF,TGCAGTGCTAGTGCTTATACGGGAGAGGAGACCCAGTACTTC
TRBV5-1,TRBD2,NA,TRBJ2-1,CASSIPGRGVSYNEQFF,TGCGCCAGCAGCATCCCTGGGCGGGGGGTATCCTACAATGAGCAGTTCTTC
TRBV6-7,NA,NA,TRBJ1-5,CAAQKQGSYSNQPQHF,TGTGCCGCCCAAAAACAGGGATCCTATAGCAATCAGCCCCAGCATTTT
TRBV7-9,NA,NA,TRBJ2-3,CASNHREPSTDTQYF,TGTGCCAGCAACCACCGGGAGCCTAGCACAGATACGCAGTATTTT
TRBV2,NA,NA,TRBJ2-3,CASSDEGYRSDTQYF,TGTGCCAGCAGTGACGAAGGCTACCGAAGCGATACGCAGTATTTT
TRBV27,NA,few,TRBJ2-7,CASSSGVSYEQYF,TGTGCCAGCAGTTCCGGCGTCTCCTACGAGCAGTACTTC
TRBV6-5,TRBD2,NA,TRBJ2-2,CASRGLALNTGELFF,TGTGCCAGCAGGGGACTAGCGTTGAACACCGGGGAGCTGTTTTTT
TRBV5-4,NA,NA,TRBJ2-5,CASSPQGRGQETQYF,TGTGCCAGCAGCCCACAGGGCAGGGGCCAAGAGACCCAGTACTTC
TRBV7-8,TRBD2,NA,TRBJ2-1,CASSWAGTNNGNEQFF,TGTGCCAGCAGCTGGGCCGGGACTAACAATGGGAATGAGCAGTTCTTC
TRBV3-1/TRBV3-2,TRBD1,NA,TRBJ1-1,CASSRGRGQGVDTEAFF,TGTGCCAGCAGCCGAGGAAGGGGACAGGGGGTTGACACTGAAGCTTTCTTT
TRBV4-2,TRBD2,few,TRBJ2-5,CASSHGTSGGAEETQYF,TGTGCCAGCAGCCATGGGACTAGCGGGGGGGCCGAGGAGACCCAGTACTTC
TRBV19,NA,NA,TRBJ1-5,CASSYSRSLNQPQHF,TGTGCCAGTAGTTATAGCAGGAGTTTAAATCAGCCCCAGCATTTT
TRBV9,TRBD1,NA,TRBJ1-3,CASSVGTGVAGNTIYF,TGTGCCAGCAGCGTAGGGACAGGAGTAGCTGGAAACACCATATATTTT
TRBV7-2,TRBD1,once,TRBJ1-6,CASSLIDRGRGSPLHF,TGTGCCAGCAGCTTAATCGACAGGGGGAGAGGTTCACCCCTCCACTTT
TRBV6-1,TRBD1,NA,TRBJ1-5,CASREGGEPQHF,TGTGCCAGCAGGGAAGGGGGCGAGCCCCAGCATTTT
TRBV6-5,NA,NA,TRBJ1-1,CASSPRENTEAFF,TGTGCCAGCAGTCCCAGGGAGAACACTGAAGCTTTCTTT
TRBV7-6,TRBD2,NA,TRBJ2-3,CASSPGTGRGVDTQYF,TGTGCCAGCAGCCCAGGAACTGGCCGGGGGGTAGATACGCAGTATTTT
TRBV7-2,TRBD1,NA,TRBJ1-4,CASSTDWTGNEKLFF,TGTGCCAGCAGCACGGACTGGACAGGGAATGAAAAACTGTTTTTT
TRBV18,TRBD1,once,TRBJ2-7,CASSRGQGTYYEQYF,TGTGCCAGCTCACGGGGACAGGGGACATACTACGAGCAGTACTTC
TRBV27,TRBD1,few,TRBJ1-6,CASSLTGQGWSPLHF,TGTGCCAGCAGTTTGACAGGACAGGGATGGTCACCCCTCCACTTT
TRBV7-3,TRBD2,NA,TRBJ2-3,CASSSVPGLAARQYF,TGTGCCAGCAGCTCCGTCCCGGGACTAGCGGCGCGGCAGTATTTT
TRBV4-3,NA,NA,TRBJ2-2,CASSQMPSSNGGELFF,TGCGCCAGCAGCCAGATGCCCAGTTCGAACGGCGGGGAGCTGTTTTTT
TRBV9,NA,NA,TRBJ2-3,CASSVVPQHTDTQYF,TGTGCCAGCAGCGTAGTCCCTCAGCACACAGATACGCAGTATTTT
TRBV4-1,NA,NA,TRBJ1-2,CASSQDIGRNYGYTF,TGCGCCAGCAGCCAAGATATCGGCAGGAACTATGGCTACACCTTC
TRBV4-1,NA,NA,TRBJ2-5,CASSPAGSQETQYF,TGCGCCAGCAGCCCCGCGGGGTCCCAAGAGACCCAGTACTTC
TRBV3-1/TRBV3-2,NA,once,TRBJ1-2,CASSQGQSNYGYTF,TGTGCCAGCAGCCAAGGCCAGTCTAACTATGGCTACACCTTC
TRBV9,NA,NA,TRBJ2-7,CASSAGGGTFYEQYF,TGTGCCAGCAGCGCTGGGGGCGGAACTTTCTACGAGCAGTACTTC
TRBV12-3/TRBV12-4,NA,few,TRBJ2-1,CASSFGGNNEQFF,TGTGCCAGCAGTTTCGGAGGGAACAATGAGCAGTTCTTC
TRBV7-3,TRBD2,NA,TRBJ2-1,CASSPLSGGPGEQFF,TGTGCCAGCAGCCCACTTAGCGGGGGCCCCGGTGAGCAGTTCTTC
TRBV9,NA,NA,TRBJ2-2,CASSQLPNTGELFF,TGTGCCAGCAGCCAGCTACCGAACACCGGGGAGCTGTTTTTT
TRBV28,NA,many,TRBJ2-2,CASSSGAVSTGELFF,TGTGCCAGCAGTTCCGGAGCGGTTTCCACCGGGGAGCTGTTTTTT
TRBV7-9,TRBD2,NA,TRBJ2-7,CASSRIGLADYEQYF,TGTGCCAGCAGCAGAATCGGACTAGCGGACTACGAGCAGTACTTC
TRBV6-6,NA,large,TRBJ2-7,CASSETTTYEQYF,TGTGCCAGCAGCGAAACTACCACCTACGAGCAGTACTTC
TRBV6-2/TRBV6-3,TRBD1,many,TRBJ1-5,CASSYGRTGGLSNQPQHF,TGTGCCAGCAGTTACGGGCGGACAGGGGGCTTGAGCAATCAGCCCCAGCATTTT